The T cell receptor beta chain under discussion was sequenced for a study of cytomegalovirus exposure and HLA in healthy donors. Study context: Sequencing of about 200 million T cells in an earlier analysis found roughly 120 million unique TCR beta sequences. Unique TCRs numbering roughly 80 million, obtained from HLA-typed donors, made up an early data release.

Comment on this clone: Its antigen is still unknown.

This PCR relied on a set of 60 Vbeta primers and 13 Jbeta primers. TCRdb's table, derived via immunoSEQ multiplex PCR, lists solely in-frame clones and lacks some. The repertoire holds roughly 69,000 clones, with 60% to 85% as singletons. Study-wide results and caveats: Later analysis associated a missense DCLRE1C variant with TCR beta V- and J-gene trimming.

Per the germline V gene, CDR1 is WSHSY and CDR2 is SAAADI. Trimming shortened V by 6 bases and J by 1 base, and 12 bases separated the two germline ends. This CDR3 region has 14 residues. Sequencing input: PBMCs. The sequence came from a young man in good health and CMV-seronegative. This rearrangement joins TRBV10-2 to TRBJ1-1; tentatively, D is TRBD1 (5 bases). CDR3 sequence: CASSEGLQNTEAFF. The CDR3, as DNA: TGCGCCAGCAGCGAGGGACTGCAGAACACTGAAGCTTTCTTT.